Following are 28 T cell receptor beta chains from one sample sequenced in a study of blood T cell repertoires in COVID-19 (dated by TCRdb to the early 2020s). The library was prepared using the immunoSEQ multiplex PCR assay. In TCRdb, the immuneACCESS table is reduced to in-frame sequences with V and J assigned. These tables do not hold every clone; where another copy was compared, an unresolved V gene accounts for under half, and the others remain unexplained. The sample table holds 250,000 to 400,000 clones, of which roughly 91% were seen once. 1% of the sample comes from the top ten. The sample was peripheral blood. The receptors were sampled from a man aged 50 to 59 with active or convalescent COVID-19.

V is TRBV5-5 and J is TRBJ1-5; 7 bases line up with TRBD1. CDR1 and CDR2 from the germline V gene are SGHKS and YYEKEE (reference sequence). Losses at the gene ends were 4 bases for V and 4 bases for J; bases not matched to a gene: 8. The CDR3 runs 15 residues. Here the CDR3 reads CASSRTGTENQPQHF. The CDR3 DNA sequence: TGTGCCAGCAGCCGAACCGGGACAGAGAATCAGCCCCAGCATTTT.

This clone came up a few times. CDR3 residues: CAWSSGEGQPQHF. CDR3 nucleotide sequence: TGTGCCTGGAGTTCGGGGGAAGGACAGCCCCAGCATTTT. This rearrangement joins TRBV30 to TRBJ1-5; TRBD1 is a possible D gene (5 bases). With 2 bases removed from V and 7 bases from J, the gap between germline ends came to 12 bases. The CDR3 is 13 amino acids. Germline CDR1 reads GTSNPN; CDR2 reads SVGIG (reference sequence).

The gene calls are TRBV5-1 and TRBJ2-1; a possible D gene is TRBD2 (7 bases). Per the germline V gene, CDR1 is SGHRS and CDR2 is YFSETQ. The CDR3 spans 14 residues. V shed 9 bases and J shed 5 bases, with 18 bases lying between them. CDR3 loop: CATKGGDHHNEQFF. In DNA form, the CDR3 reads TGCGCCACCAAAGGGGGGGATCACCACAATGAGCAGTTCTTC.

The gene calls are TRBV18 and TRBJ1-1; D not resolved. Trimming took 5 bases from V and 5 from J, leaving 12 bases between them. Germline V gene lookup returns CDR1 KGHSH and CDR2 LQKENI. The CDR3 runs 13 residues. As DNA, the CDR3 is TGTGCCAGCTCATCCCGAGGAGAGACTGAAGCTTTCTTT. Translation gives CASSSRGETEAFF.

There are a few counts of this clone. The genes are TRBV7-9 and TRBJ1-1; possible D gene TRBD1, 5 bases. CDR1 is SEHNR, CDR2 FQNEAQ, per germline (reference sequence). The CDR3 consists of 14 residues. The ends were cut back, 5 bases at V and 5 bases at J, with 15 bases in the middle. The CDR3 protein is CASSVASRTTEAFF. Written as DNA, the CDR3 is TGTGCCAGCAGCGTCGCGTCCCGGACAACTGAAGCTTTCTTT.

V gene TRBV7-9 combines with J gene TRBJ2-7; weak D call: TRBD1 (6 bases). V lost 3 bases, J lost 6 bases, and 15 bases lay in between. This CDR3 comprises 14 residues. Germline-derived CDR1 and CDR2 are SEHNR and FQNEAQ (reference sequence). The CDR3 sequence: CASSLRNRDGEQYF. Here the CDR3 DNA reads TGTGCCAGCAGCTTGCGGAACAGGGACGGCGAGCAGTACTTC.

CDR3 in DNA: TGCGCCAGCAGCCAAGAAAGGGGACTAGCGGGGCAAGAGACCCAGTACTTC. It encodes CASSQERGLAGQETQYF. The V and J genes are TRBV4-3 and TRBJ2-5, with 13 bases aligning to TRBD2. Germline V CDR1 and CDR2: LGHNA, YSLEER. The CDR3 spans 17 residues. Germline trimming cut 0 bases from V and 2 bases from J; bases unmatched to any gene: 3.

The chain couples TRBV15 to TRBJ2-1; D is possibly TRBD1 (5 bases). Trimming left V 2 bases short and J 5 bases short, with 19 bases between. The CDR3 is 17 residues long. The germline V gene has CDR1 LNHNV and CDR2 YYDKDF (reference sequence). In DNA form, the CDR3 reads TGTGCCACCAGCAGACCCCTAGGGGCGGTCGGGCACAATGAGCAGTTCTTC. Residues: CATSRPLGAVGHNEQFF.

This chain uses TRBV3-1 (or the pseudogene TRBV3-2) with TRBJ2-3; 8 nucleotides line up with TRBD2. The J segment lost 1 base and the V segment lost 2 bases, leaving 11 bases of the junction unmatched. The V gene's germline CDR1 is LGHDT and CDR2 YNNKEL (reference sequence). CDR3 size: 18 residues. CDR3: CASSQRLISGMGTDTQYF. The CDR3 nucleotides read TGTGCCAGCAGCCAAAGGTTGATTAGCGGGATGGGCACAGATACGCAGTATTTT.

The chain recombines TRBV5-6 with TRBJ1-2, with a tentative D call TRBD1 (5 bases). The CDR3 loop spans 15 amino acids. Germline CDR1 is SGHDT and CDR2 is YYEEEE. The V gene lost 0 bases and the J gene lost 7 bases, with 16 bases spanning the gap. Here the CDR3 reads CASSLEGWVVAGYTF. The CDR3 nucleotides are TGTGCCAGCAGCTTGGAGGGGTGGGTGGTGGCTGGCTACACCTTC.

The chain links TRBV5-1 to TRBJ1-4, with TRBD1 matching 8 bases. Germline V lookup: CDR1 SGHRS, CDR2 YFSETQ. The CDR3 has 15 residues. The ends lost 4 bases at V and 8 bases at J; junction bases unmatched: 10. In nucleotides, the CDR3 is TGCGCCAGCAGCGTCGACAGGGGATGGGGCGAAAAACTGTTTTTT. Its protein is CASSVDRGWGEKLFF.

This clone occurred a few times. This rearrangement joins TRBV5-8 to TRBJ1-4; no clear D gene. Germline loops: CDR1 SGHTS, CDR2 YDEGEE. The V end lost 4 bases, the J end lost 8 bases, and 15 bases lay between the germline ends. CDR3 size: 14 residues. In DNA form, the CDR3 reads TGTGCCAGCAGCCTGAGGACCCCGGGGGAAAAACTGTTTTTT. It translates to CASSLRTPGEKLFF.

The chain is built from TRBV7-9 and TRBJ1-2; 7 nucleotides match TRBD1. Germline-derived CDR1 and CDR2 are SEHNR and FQNEAQ (reference sequence). This CDR3 has 14 residues. The ends lost 2 bases at V and 7 bases at J; junction bases unmatched: 7. The CDR3 DNA follows: TGTGCCAGCAGCTTAAGCGACAGGGCCTCTGGCTACACCTTC. Its translation is CASSLSDRASGYTF.

The chain carries TRBV29-1 and TRBJ2-7; 10 bases agree with TRBD1. Germline values: CDR1 SQVTM, CDR2 ANQGSEA. V trimming: 6 bases; J trimming: 3 bases; junction bases outside the gene matches: 8. The CDR3 extends over 14 amino acids. The chain's CDR3 is CSVETGTGDYEQYF. The CDR3 region has the DNA TGCAGCGTCGAAACCGGGACAGGGGACTACGAGCAGTACTTC.

This chain connects TRBV6-5 to TRBJ1-4; possible D gene TRBD1, 5 bases. Trimming took 6 bases from V and 7 from J, leaving 15 bases between them. The CDR3 is made up of 14 amino acids. Looked up from germline, CDR1 is MNHEY and CDR2 is SVGAGI. The chain's CDR3 is CASRAGRGFEKLFF. CDR3 DNA sequence: TGTGCCAGCAGAGCGGGGCGCGGGTTTGAAAAACTGTTTTTT.

V and J are TRBV7-9 and TRBJ2-3, with D perhaps TRBD1 (6 bases). Germline loops: CDR1 SEHNR, CDR2 FQNEAQ (reference sequence). Trimming pared 7 bases from V and 3 bases from J, leaving 8 bases between. The CDR3 is 12 amino acids. The CDR3 loop is CASNRETDTQYF. The CDR3 DNA sequence: TGTGCCAGCAACAGGGAGACAGATACGCAGTATTTT.

This chain connects TRBV11-3 to TRBJ2-1, with 8 nucleotides matching TRBD2. After removal of 0 bases from V and 2 bases from J, the junction contained 12 bases not matched to a gene. Germline V gives CDR1 SGHNT, CDR2 YENEEA. The CDR3 has 19 residues. CDR3 in DNA: TGTGCCAGCAGCTTAGATCAGCTGACTAGCGACCTCACCTACAATGAGCAGTTCTTC. It is translated as CASSLDQLTSDLTYNEQFF. The entire variable domain, with the rest obtained from reference TRBV11-3 and TRBJ2-1, is as follows: EAGVVQSPRYKIIEKKQPVAFWCNPISGHNTLYWYLQNLGQGPELLIRYENEEAVDDSQLPKDRFSAERLKGVDSTLKIQPAELGDSAVYLCASSLDQLTSDLTYNEQFFGPGTRLTVL.

This CDR3 is CASSQDSRGTGELFF. The CDR3, as DNA: TGTGCCAGCAGCCAAGATAGCAGGGGCACCGGGGAGCTGTTTTTT. The chain carries TRBV4-2 and TRBJ2-2, with D possibly matching TRBD1 (6 bases). The germline gives CDR1 LGHNA, CDR2 YNFKEQ. The CDR3 covers 15 residues. The V gene lost 0 bases and the J gene lost 4 bases, with 9 bases spanning the gap.

This rearrangement joins TRBV5-4 to TRBJ2-7; 10 bases agree with TRBD2. This CDR3 has 15 residues. V was pared by 0 bases and J by 3 bases, with 3 bases of the junction left unmatched. CDR1 and CDR2 from the germline V gene are SGHNT and YYREEE (reference sequence). The CDR3: CASSLGLAGDYEQYF. The DNA of the CDR3 is TGTGCCAGCAGCTTGGGCCTAGCGGGGGACTACGAGCAGTACTTC.

V gene TRBV2 combines with J gene TRBJ1-2; a weak D match, TRBD1 (6 bases). Deletions cut 6 bases from V and 4 bases from J, with 18 bases between. Germline V gene sequence: CDR1 SNHLY, CDR2 FYNNEI. The CDR3 totals 15 residues. CDR3 loop: CASRSFPQGSYGYTF. As DNA, the CDR3 is TGTGCCAGCAGATCATTTCCCCAGGGGAGCTATGGCTACACCTTC.

V and J are TRBV19 and TRBJ1-5; 11 nucleotides match TRBD1. There are 16 residues in the CDR3. Trimming took 3 bases from V and 5 from J; bases not matched to a gene: 6. Germline lookup yields CDR1 LNHDA and CDR2 SQIVND (reference sequence). The CDR3 DNA reads TGTGCCAGTAGTATGGGACAGGACAGGGGGCATCAGCCCCAGCATTTT. Its protein is CASSMGQDRGHQPQHF.

The table lists this clone with a few counts. V gene TRBV24-1 combines with J gene TRBJ1-2; 9 bases match TRBD1. Germline CDR1 reads KGHDR; CDR2 reads SFDVKD. Losses at the gene ends were 5 bases for V and 7 bases for J; bases not matched to a gene: 1. There are 12 residues in the CDR3. CDR3 sequence reads: CATSGDRAGYTF. The DNA for the CDR3 is TGTGCCACCAGTGGGGACAGGGCTGGCTACACCTTC.

The genes are TRBV2 and TRBJ1-6; D possibly corresponds to TRBD1 (5 bases). Germline CDR1 is SNHLY and CDR2 is FYNNEI. The CDR3 loop spans 14 amino acids. V lost 4 bases, J lost 9 bases, and 13 bases lay in between. This chain's CDR3 is CASSARRGSSPLHF. CDR3 coding DNA: TGTGCCAGCAGTGCCCGGAGGGGTAGTTCACCCCTCCACTTT.

The rearrangement links TRBV27 to TRBJ2-2, with D uncertain. The CDR3 length is 15 residues. The germline V and J ends were trimmed by 6 bases and 0 bases, with 11 bases remaining between them. The germline V gene encodes CDR1 MNHEY and CDR2 SMNVEV (reference sequence). The CDR3 bases are TGTGCCAGCAGGGCGACTCTAGCGAACACCGGGGAGCTGTTTTTT. Amino acids: CASRATLANTGELFF.

This sequence joins TRBV28 and TRBJ2-7; 9 bases map to TRBD2. Trimming removed 2 bases from V and 0 bases from J; junction bases left unmatched: 2. This CDR3 has 15 residues. From germline, CDR1 is MDHEN and CDR2 SYDVKM. CDR3 in DNA: TGTGCCAGCAGTTTAGCGGGGGGGGCCTCCTACGAGCAGTACTTC. It yields the protein CASSLAGGASYEQYF.

The count of this clone is one. The chain uses TRBV5-1 and TRBJ2-5, with TRBD2 matching over 7 bases. V lost 1 base and J lost 5; bases outside the gene matches: 11. The CDR3 has 16 amino acids. Per the germline V gene, CDR1 is SGHRS and CDR2 is YFSETQ. For the CDR3, the DNA is TGCGCCAGCAGCTTGTTTGGGGAGGGCCGCCGGGAGACCCAGTACTTC. Protein product: CASSLFGEGRRETQYF. Using reference TRBV5-1 and TRBJ2-5 for the parts outside the CDR3, the full variable domain is KAGVTQTPRYLIKTRGQQVTLSCSPISGHRSVSWYQQTPGQGLQFLFEYFSETQRNKGNFPGRFSGRQFSNSRSEMNVSTLELGDSALYLCASSLFGEGRRETQYFGPGTRLLVL.

The rearrangement joins TRBV21-1 to TRBJ2-3; TRBD2 is the table's D call, not checked against the DNA. TRBV21-1 is a documented pseudogene. The CDR3 totals 16 residues. The CDR3 is CASSKPVRLRTDTQYF. The CDR3 nucleotides read TGTGCCAGCAGCAAACCCGTGAGACTTCGCACAGATACGCAGTATTTT.

This clone was seen just once. CDR3 residues: CASSQDYYEQYF. The CDR3 DNA is TGCGCCAGCAGCCAGGACTACTACGAGCAGTACTTC. The rearrangement links TRBV5-1 to TRBJ2-7; D might be TRBD2 (6 bases). The CDR3 spans 12 residues. The germline V and J ends were trimmed by 4 bases and 3 bases, with 8 bases remaining between them. Germline V lookup: CDR1 SGHRS, CDR2 YFSETQ.